In this sample, the clone carrying this TCR beta chain turned up a few times. As yet, its antigen is unknown. The entry originates in a study of response to subunit inactivated influenza vaccine. Study-wide results and limits: There was a suggestion from the authors that each seasonal influenza vaccination recruits few new T cells.

The V end was cut by 6 bases, the J end by 0 bases, with 15 bases between. Germline CDR1 and CDR2: MNHEY and SVGEGT. The CDR3 loop spans 15 amino acids. Via MiXCR, TCRdb re-called the RT-PCR reads, giving one row per CDR3 protein. The sample includes 610,000 or so distinct CDR3 sequences, around 15% of them seen just once. The TCR originated in a man aged 45-65 years who received an inactivated influenza vaccine. The J gene is TRBJ2-7, the V gene TRBV6-2 or TRBV6-3; D is ambiguous. The input for sequencing was PBMCs from blood, taken approximately 13 days after vaccination. This CDR3 is CASRVGGVRSYEQYF. The CDR3 coding sequence is TGTGCCAGCAGGGTCGGTGGAGTTCGCTCCTACGAGCAGTACTTC.